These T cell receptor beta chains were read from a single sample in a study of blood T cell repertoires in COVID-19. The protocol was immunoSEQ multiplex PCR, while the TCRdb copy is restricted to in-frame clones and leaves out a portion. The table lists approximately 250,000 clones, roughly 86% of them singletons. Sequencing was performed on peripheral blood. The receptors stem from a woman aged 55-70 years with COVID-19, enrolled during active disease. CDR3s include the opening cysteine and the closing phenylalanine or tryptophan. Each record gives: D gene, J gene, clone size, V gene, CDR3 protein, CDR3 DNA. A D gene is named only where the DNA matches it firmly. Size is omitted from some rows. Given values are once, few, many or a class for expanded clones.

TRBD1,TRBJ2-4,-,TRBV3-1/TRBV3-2,CASSPGTGKNIQYF,TGTGCCAGCAGCCCGGGGACAGGAAAAAACATTCAGTACTTC
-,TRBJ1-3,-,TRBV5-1,CASSLESGNGNTIYF,TGCGCCAGCAGCTTGGAGTCAGGGAACGGAAACACCATATATTTT
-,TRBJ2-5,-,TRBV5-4,CASSLDERDATQYF,TGTGCCAGCAGCTTGGACGAGAGGGATGCGACCCAGTACTTC
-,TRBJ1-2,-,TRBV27,CASSFGVRYGYTF,TGTGCCAGCAGTTTCGGGGTACGGTATGGCTACACCTTC
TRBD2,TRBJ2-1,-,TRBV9,CASSVGQSGRARNEQFF,TGTGCCAGCAGCGTAGGCCAGAGCGGGAGGGCCAGGAATGAGCAGTTCTTC
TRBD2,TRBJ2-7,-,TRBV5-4,CASSRGGRLARSYEQYF,TGTGCCAGCAGCCGGGGGGGGAGACTAGCGCGCTCCTACGAGCAGTACTTC
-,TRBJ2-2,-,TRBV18,CASSLASGVNTGELFF,TGTGCCAGCTCACTAGCCTCAGGGGTCAACACCGGGGAGCTGTTTTTT
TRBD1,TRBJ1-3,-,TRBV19,CASSMDRVSGNTIYF,TGTGCCAGTAGTATGGACAGGGTATCTGGAAACACCATATATTTT
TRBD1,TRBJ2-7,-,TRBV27,CASRPGQVHYEQYF,TGTGCCAGCAGACCGGGACAGGTACACTACGAGCAGTACTTC
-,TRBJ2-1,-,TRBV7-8,CASSLSGNTYNEQFF,TGTGCCAGCAGCTTGTCGGGGAATACCTACAATGAGCAGTTCTTC
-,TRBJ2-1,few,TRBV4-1,CASSHFLLNEQFF,TGCGCCAGCAGCCATTTCCTATTAAATGAGCAGTTCTTC
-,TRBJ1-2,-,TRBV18,CASSPIDRTGYTF,TGTGCCAGCTCACCTATCGACAGGACTGGCTACACCTTC
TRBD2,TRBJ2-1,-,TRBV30,CAWSGGSGSRLVDEQFF,TGTGCCTGGAGTGGTGGTAGCGGGAGTAGGTTAGTAGATGAGCAGTTCTTC
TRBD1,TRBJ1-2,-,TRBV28,CASSLRGPLNTF,TGTGCCAGCAGTTTAAGGGGGCCCTTAAACACCTTC
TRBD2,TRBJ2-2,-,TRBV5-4,CASGASGRAAVSGELFF,TGTGCCAGCGGGGCTAGCGGGAGGGCCGCGGTGTCCGGGGAGCTGTTTTTT
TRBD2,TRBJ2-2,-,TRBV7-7,CATRGLVSGELFF,TGTGCCACCCGAGGACTAGTTTCCGGGGAGCTGTTTTTT
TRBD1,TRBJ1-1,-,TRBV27,CASSLSPRTGIRNTEAFF,TGTGCCAGCAGTTTATCCCCGCGGACAGGGATACGGAACACTGAAGCTTTCTTT
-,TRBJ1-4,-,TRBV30,CAWSATGSEKLFF,TGTGCCTGGAGCGCCACAGGGTCTGAAAAACTGTTTTTT
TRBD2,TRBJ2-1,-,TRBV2,CASSERDYLF,TGTGCCAGCAGTGAAAGGGACTACCTCTTC
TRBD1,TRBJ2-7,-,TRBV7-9,CASSLSGTGAYEQYF,TGTGCCAGCAGCTTATCTGGGACAGGGGCCTACGAGCAGTACTTC
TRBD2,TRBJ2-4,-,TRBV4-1,CASSPTFSGGDSIAKNIQYF,TGCGCCAGCAGCCCAACCTTTAGCGGGGGAGACTCCATAGCCAAAAACATTCAGTACTTC
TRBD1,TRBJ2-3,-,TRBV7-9,CASTLGQANTDTQYF,TGTGCCAGCACCTTAGGACAGGCCAACACAGATACGCAGTATTTT
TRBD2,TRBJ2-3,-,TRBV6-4,CASSDPTSGQVDTQYF,TGTGCCAGCAGTGACCCGACTAGCGGGCAGGTAGATACGCAGTATTTT
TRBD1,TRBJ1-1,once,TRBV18,CASSPRRTGGVNPEAFF,TGTGCCAGCTCACCACGAAGGACAGGGGGCGTGAACCCTGAAGCTTTCTTT
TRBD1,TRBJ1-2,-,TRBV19,CASSQIGHRDRSPLANYGYTF,TGTGCCAGTAGTCAGATCGGTCATCGGGACAGATCCCCCCTAGCTAACTATGGCTACACCTTC
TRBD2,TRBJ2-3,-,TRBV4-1,CASSQRPGTSGRAPTDTQYF,TGCGCCAGCAGCCAACGTCCCGGGACTAGCGGGAGAGCCCCCACAGATACGCAGTATTTT
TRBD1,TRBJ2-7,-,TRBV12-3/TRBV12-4,CASSLGDSREQYF,TGTGCCAGCAGTTTAGGGGACAGCCGCGAGCAGTACTTC
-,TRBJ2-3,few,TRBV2,CADGDTFTDTQYF,TGTGCCGACGGGGACACCTTCACAGATACGCAGTATTTT
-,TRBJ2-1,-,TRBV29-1,CSVENGTVDEQFF,TGCAGCGTTGAAAACGGAACAGTCGATGAGCAGTTCTTC
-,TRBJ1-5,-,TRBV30,CACAGEGNQPQHF,TGTGCCTGTGCGGGGGAGGGCAATCAGCCCCAGCATTTT
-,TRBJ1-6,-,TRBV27,CASSLRGGSPLHF,TGTGCCAGCAGTTTAAGAGGGGGATCACCCCTCCACTTT
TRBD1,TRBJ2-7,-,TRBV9,CASSAYDRGVDEQYF,TGTGCCAGCAGCGCCTACGACAGGGGGGTTGACGAGCAGTACTTC
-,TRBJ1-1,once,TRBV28,CASSPPTGSLSVNTEAFF,TGTGCCAGCAGTCCCCCTACAGGGAGTTTGTCTGTGAACACTGAAGCTTTCTTT
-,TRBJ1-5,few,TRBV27,CASSFKGAGPNQPQHF,TGTGCCAGCAGTTTTAAAGGGGCAGGGCCTAATCAGCCCCAGCATTTT
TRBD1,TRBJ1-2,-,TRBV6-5,CASRRDRDRGWGYTF,TGTGCCAGCAGACGGGACAGGGACCGGGGTTGGGGCTACACCTTC
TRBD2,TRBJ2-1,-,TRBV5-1,CASSLAGEPYNEQFF,TGCGCCAGCAGCTTAGCGGGAGAGCCCTACAATGAGCAGTTCTTC
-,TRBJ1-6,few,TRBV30,CAWSGPNSPLHF,TGTGCCTGGAGTGGGCCAAATTCACCCCTCCACTTT
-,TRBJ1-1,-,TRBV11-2,CASSLVTSILGAGGTEAFF,TGTGCCAGCAGCTTAGTAACATCGATATTGGGGGCCGGCGGTACTGAAGCTTTCTTT
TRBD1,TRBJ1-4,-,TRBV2,CASSEQGTGGEKLFF,TGTGCCAGCAGTGAACAGGGGACAGGGGGAGAAAAACTGTTTTTT
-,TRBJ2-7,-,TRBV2,CASRNYGYEQYF,TGTGCCAGCAGAAACTACGGCTACGAGCAGTACTTC
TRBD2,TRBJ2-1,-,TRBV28,CASRQSSSGIANEQFF,TGTGCCAGCAGACAATCCTCTAGCGGGATAGCAAATGAGCAGTTCTTC
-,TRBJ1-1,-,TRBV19,CASSMVGNTNTEAFF,TGTGCCAGTAGTATGGTGGGCAATACGAACACTGAAGCTTTCTTT
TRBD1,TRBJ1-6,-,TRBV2,CASSTDRVDNSPLHF,TGTGCCAGCAGTACAGACAGGGTCGATAATTCACCCCTCCACTTT
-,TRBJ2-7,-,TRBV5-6,CASSLVDWSLQQYF,TGTGCCAGCAGCTTGGTTGACTGGTCTTTACAGCAGTACTTC